There are many counts of the clone carrying this T cell receptor (beta chain). What it recognizes is unknown. The CDR3 has 13 amino acids. The V end lost 5 bases, the J end lost 2 bases, and 9 bases lay between the germline ends. Germline V gene lookup returns CDR1 LGHNA and CDR2 YNFKEQ. Sequencing of 15-18 subjects in each run yielded over 180 million TCR-beta sequences. TCRdb re-called the 5' RACE reads through MiXCR, storing one row per CDR3 protein. The table records 100,000 or so distinct CDR3 sequences, 3% to 4% of them present only once. These data belong to a study of neurological immune-mediated disorders. Study-level points and caveats: HTLV-1-associated myelopathy led in TCR clonal expansion, while multiple sclerosis ranked lowest, below healthy controls. Expanded clones shared no identical CDR3 amino acid sequences across subjects, which suggested private TCR-beta repertoires in all groups.

The unsorted libraries were prepared from 2 million PBMCs (stored at -80 C). This clonotype was sampled from a woman under 30 with multiple sclerosis. This sequence joins TRBV4-2 and TRBJ2-5; tentative D call: TRBD2 (5 bases). Sequencing input: PBMCs. The CDR3 region has the DNA TGTGCCAGCAGCTCGACTAATCAAGAGACCCAGTACTTC. It encodes CASSSTNQETQYF.